Only a few counts were recorded for the clone carrying this TCR beta chain. A single record per CDR3 protein comes from TCRdb applying MiXCR to the PCR reads. The table lists under 100,000 distinct CDR3 sequences, around half of them singletons. The entry originates in a study of CDR3 diversity in severe acne. CDR1 PRHDT and CDR2 FYEKMQ come from the germline V gene (reference sequence). V lost 0 bases to trimming and J lost 6 bases; unmatched junction nucleotides: 5. The CDR3 has 15 residues. V gene TRBV13 combines with J gene TRBJ1-1, with 9 bases fitting TRBD1. The TCR sequence derives from a male donor in good health, serving as a control. The specimen sequenced was blood. CDR3 residues: CASSLGGQGMAEAFF. The CDR3 DNA reads TGTGCCAGCAGCTTAGGGGGACAGGGAATGGCTGAAGCTTTCTTT.